This entry concerns a single TCR beta chain. Deletions cut 4 bases from V and 2 bases from J, with 12 bases between. Germline V CDR1 and CDR2: MGHRA, YSYEKL. There are 15 residues in the CDR3. The data belong to a study of blood T cell repertoires in COVID-19. About the study: The analysed material was cDNA or gDNA that came from T cells, B-cell-depleted T cells, or PBMCs.

Authors' processing steps: Quantification of nucleated cells was approximated via reference gene primer amplification. The data were produced by immunoSEQ multiplex PCR, yet TCRdb's version contains in-frame clones alone and is incomplete. The V and J calls and clone size are taken from that table; D and trimming were inferred from the DNA. Among 150,000 to 200,000 clones, 90% were seen once, and the ten largest hold roughly a sixth. This chain links TRBV4-1 with TRBJ1-3; D gene unclear. The sample taken for sequencing was peripheral blood. The receptor was isolated from a man between 60 and 70 years old with active or convalescent COVID-19. The CDR3 region is CASSPSLSAGNTIYF. CDR3 DNA: TGCGCCAGCAGCCCCTCGCTGTCGGCTGGAAACACCATATATTTT.